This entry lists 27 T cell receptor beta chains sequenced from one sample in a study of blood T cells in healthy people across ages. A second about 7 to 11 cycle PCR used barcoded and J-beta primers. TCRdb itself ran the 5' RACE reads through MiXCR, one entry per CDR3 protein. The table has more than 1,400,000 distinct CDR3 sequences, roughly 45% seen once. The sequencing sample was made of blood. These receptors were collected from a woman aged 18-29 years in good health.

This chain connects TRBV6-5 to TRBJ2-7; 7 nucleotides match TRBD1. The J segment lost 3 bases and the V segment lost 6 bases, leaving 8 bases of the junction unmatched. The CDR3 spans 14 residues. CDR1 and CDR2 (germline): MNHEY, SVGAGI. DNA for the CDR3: TGTGCCAGCAGGCCTGACAGGGTCATCTACGAGCAGTACTTC. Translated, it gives CASRPDRVIYEQYF.

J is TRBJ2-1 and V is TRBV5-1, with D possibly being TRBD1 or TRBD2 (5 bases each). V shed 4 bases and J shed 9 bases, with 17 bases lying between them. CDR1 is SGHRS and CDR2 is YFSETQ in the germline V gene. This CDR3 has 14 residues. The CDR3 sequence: CASSPKPSGTEQFF. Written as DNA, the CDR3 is TGCGCCAGCAGCCCCAAGCCCTCGGGGACTGAGCAGTTCTTC. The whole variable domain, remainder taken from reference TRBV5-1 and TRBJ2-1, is KAGVTQTPRYLIKTRGQQVTLSCSPISGHRSVSWYQQTPGQGLQFLFEYFSETQRNKGNFPGRFSGRQFSNSRSEMNVSTLELGDSALYLCASSPKPSGTEQFFGPGTRLTVL.

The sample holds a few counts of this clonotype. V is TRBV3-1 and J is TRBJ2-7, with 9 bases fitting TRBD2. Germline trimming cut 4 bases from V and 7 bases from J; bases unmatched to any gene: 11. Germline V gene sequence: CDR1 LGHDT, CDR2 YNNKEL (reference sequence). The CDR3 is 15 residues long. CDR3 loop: CASSPTSGLGTEQYF. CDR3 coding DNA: TGTGCCAGCAGCCCTACTAGCGGGCTGGGTACGGAGCAGTACTTC.

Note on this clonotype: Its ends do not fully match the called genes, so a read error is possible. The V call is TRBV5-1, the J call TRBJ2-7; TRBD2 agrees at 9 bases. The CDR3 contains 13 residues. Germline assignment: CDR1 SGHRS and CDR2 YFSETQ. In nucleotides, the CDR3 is TGCACCAGCACAAGCGGGGGGAGCTACGAGCAGTACTTC. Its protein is CTSTSGGSYEQYF.

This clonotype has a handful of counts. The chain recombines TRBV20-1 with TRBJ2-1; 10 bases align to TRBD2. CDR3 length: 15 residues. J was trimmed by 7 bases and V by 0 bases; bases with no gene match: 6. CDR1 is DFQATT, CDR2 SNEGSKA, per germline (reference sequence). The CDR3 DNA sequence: TGCAGTGCTAGAGAAATAGCGGGGGGTCGGAATGAGCAGTTCTTC. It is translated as CSAREIAGGRNEQFF.

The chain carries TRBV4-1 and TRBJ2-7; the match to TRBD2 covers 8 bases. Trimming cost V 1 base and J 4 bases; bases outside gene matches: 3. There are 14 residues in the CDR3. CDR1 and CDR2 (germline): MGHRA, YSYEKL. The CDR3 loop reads CASSQVLADYEQYF. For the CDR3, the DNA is TGCGCCAGCAGCCAAGTACTAGCGGATTACGAGCAGTACTTC.

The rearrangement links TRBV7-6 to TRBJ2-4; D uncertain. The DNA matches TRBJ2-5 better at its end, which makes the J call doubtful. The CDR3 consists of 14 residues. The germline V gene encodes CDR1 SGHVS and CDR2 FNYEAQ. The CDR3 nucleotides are TGTGCCAGCAGCTTGCAAGCAGACGGCGCGACCCAGTACTTC. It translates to CASSLQADGATQYF.

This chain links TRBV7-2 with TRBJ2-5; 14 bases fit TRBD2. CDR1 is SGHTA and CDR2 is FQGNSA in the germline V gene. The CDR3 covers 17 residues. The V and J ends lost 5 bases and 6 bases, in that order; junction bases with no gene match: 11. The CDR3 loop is CASSLSGTSGSLKTQYF. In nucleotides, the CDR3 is TGTGCCAGCAGCCTCTCCGGGACTAGCGGGAGTTTGAAGACCCAGTACTTC.

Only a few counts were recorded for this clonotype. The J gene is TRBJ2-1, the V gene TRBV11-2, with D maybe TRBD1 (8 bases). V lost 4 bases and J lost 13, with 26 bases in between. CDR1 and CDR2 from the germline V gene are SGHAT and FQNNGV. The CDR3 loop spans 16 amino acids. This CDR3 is CASSWGGSGTGNAQFF. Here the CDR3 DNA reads TGTGCCAGCAGCTGGGGGGGATCCGGGACAGGAAACGCACAGTTCTTC.

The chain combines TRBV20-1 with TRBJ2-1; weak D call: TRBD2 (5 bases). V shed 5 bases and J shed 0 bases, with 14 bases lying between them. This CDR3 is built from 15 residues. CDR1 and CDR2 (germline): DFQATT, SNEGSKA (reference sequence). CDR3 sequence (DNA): TGCAGTGCTCCCCGGTCGGGGAACTCCTACAATGAGCAGTTCTTC. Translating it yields CSAPRSGNSYNEQFF.

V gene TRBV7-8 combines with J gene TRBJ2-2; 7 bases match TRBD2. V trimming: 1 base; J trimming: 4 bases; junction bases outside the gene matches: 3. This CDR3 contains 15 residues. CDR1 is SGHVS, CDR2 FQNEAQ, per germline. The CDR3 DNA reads TGTGCCAGCAGCTTAGAACTAGCGAGCACCGGGGAGCTGTTTTTT. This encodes CASSLELASTGELFF. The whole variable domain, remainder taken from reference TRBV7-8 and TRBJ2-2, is GAGVSQSPRYKVAKRGQDVALRCDPISGHVSLFWYQQALGQGPEFLTYFQNEAQLDKSGLPSDRFFAERPEGSVSTLKIQRTQQEDSAVYLCASSLELASTGELFFGEGSRLTVL.

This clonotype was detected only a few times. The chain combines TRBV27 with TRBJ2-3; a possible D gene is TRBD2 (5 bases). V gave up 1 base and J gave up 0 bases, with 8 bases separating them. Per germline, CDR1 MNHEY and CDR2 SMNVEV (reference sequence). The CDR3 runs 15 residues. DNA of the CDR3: TGTGCCAGCAGTTTATATGGCGGGAGCACAGATACGCAGTATTTT. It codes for CASSLYGGSTDTQYF.

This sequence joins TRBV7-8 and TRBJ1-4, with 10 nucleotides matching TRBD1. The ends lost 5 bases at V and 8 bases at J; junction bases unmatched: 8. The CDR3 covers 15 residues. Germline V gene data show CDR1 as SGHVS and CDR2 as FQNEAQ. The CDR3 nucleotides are TGTGCCAGCAGCGCCCGACAGGGGGCGCGGGAAAAACTGTTTTTT. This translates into CASSARQGAREKLFF.

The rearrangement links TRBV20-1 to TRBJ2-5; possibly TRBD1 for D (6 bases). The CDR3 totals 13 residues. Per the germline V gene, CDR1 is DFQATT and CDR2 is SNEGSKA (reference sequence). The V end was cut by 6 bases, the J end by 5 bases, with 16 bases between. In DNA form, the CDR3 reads TGCAGTGCAGGGGTACAGGGTTGGGAGACCCAGTACTTC. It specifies CSAGVQGWETQYF.

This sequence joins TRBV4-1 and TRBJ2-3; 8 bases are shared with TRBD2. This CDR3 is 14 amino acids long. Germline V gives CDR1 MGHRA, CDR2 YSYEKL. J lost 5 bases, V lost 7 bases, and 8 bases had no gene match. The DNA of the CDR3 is TGCGCCAGCACAATCGGGACTAGTGTAGATACGCAGTATTTT. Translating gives CASTIGTSVDTQYF.

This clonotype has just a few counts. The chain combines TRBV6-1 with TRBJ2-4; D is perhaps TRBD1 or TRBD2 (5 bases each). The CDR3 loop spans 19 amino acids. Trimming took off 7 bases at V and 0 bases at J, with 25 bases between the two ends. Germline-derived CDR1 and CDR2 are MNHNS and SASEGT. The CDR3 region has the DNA TGTGCCAGCAACCCAGGGTCGCAGGGACCTGGACTAGCCAAAAACATTCAGTACTTC. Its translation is CASNPGSQGPGLAKNIQYF.

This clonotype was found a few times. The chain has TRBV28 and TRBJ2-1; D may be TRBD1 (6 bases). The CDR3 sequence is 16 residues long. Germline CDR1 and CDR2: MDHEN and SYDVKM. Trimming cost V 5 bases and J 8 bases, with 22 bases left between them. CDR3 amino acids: CASSPEQGLIVDEQFF. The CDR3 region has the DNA TGTGCCAGCAGTCCAGAGCAGGGGCTGATCGTGGATGAGCAGTTCTTC.

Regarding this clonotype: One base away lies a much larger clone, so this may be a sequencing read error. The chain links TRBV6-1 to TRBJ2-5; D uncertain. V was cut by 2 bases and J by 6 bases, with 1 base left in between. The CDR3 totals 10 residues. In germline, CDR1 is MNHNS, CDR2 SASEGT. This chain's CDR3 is CASSEQTQYF. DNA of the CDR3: TGTGCCAGCAGTGAACAGACCCAGTACTTC.

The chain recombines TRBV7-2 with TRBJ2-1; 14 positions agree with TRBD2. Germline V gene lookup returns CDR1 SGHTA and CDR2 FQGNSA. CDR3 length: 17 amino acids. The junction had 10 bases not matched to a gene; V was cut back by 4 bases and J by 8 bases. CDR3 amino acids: CTSSSIGTSGRYDEQFF. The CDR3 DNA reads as TGTACCAGCAGCTCCATAGGGACTAGCGGGAGATACGATGAGCAGTTCTTC. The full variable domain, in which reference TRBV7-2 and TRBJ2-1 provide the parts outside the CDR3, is GAGVSQSPSNKVTEKGKDVELRCDPISGHTALYWYRQSLGQGLEFLIYFQGNSAPDKSGLPSDRFSAERTGGSVSTLTIQRTQQEDSAVYLCTSSSIGTSGRYDEQFFGPGTRLTVL.

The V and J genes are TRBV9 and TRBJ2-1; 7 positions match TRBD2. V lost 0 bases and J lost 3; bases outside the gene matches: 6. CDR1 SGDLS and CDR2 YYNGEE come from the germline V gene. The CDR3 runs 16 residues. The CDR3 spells CASSVAGGGIYNEQFF. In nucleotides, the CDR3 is TGTGCCAGCAGCGTAGCGGGAGGAGGAATCTACAATGAGCAGTTCTTC.

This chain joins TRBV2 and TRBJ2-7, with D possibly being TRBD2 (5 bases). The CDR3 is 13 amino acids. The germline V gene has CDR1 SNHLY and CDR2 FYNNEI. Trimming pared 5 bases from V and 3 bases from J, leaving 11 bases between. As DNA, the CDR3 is TGTGCCAGCAGTCGCCAGGAGGACTACGAGCAGTACTTC. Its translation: CASSRQEDYEQYF.

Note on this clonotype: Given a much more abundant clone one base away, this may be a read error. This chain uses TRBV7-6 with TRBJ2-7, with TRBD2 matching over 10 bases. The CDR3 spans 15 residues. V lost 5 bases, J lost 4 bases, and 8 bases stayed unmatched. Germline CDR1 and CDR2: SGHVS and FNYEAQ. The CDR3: CASSRVGTSAYEQYF. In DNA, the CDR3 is TGTGCCAGCAGCCGCGTCGGGACTAGCGCGTACGAGCAGTACTTC.

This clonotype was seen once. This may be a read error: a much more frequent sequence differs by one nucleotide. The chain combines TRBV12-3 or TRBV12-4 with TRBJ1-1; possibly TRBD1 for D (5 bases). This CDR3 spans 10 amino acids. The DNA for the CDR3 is TGTGCCAGCCGGGGCACTGGAGCTTTCTTT. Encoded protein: CASRGTGAFF.

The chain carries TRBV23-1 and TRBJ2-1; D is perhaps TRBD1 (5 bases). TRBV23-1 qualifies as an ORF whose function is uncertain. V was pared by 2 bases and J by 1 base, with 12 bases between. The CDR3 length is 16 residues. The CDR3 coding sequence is TGCGCCAGCAGTCAAGGTGGCAGGGATTCCTACAATGAGCAGTTCTTC. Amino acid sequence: CASSQGGRDSYNEQFF.

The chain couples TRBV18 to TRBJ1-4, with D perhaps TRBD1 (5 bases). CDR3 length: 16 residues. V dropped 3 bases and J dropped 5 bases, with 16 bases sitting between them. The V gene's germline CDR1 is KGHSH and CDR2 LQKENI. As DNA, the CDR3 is TGTGCCAGCTCACCGACGGGTGGCAGGGCGAATGAAAAACTGTTTTTT. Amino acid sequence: CASSPTGGRANEKLFF.

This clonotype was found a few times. CDR3 in DNA: TGTGCCAGCAGGGGAGGAGGAGAGCAGTACTTC. As protein: CASRGGGEQYF. The rearrangement joins TRBV12-3 or TRBV12-4 to TRBJ2-7, with D perhaps TRBD2 (6 bases). The CDR3 consists of 11 residues. V was pared by 6 bases and J by 7 bases, with 10 bases between.

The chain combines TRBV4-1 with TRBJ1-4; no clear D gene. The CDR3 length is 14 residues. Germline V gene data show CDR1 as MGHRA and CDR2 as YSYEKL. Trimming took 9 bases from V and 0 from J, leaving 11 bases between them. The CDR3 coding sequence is TGCGCCAGTCGGCCCGTTGCAACTAATGAAAAACTGTTTTTT. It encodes CASRPVATNEKLFF.